The 29 T cell receptor beta chains presented below share a single source sample, sequenced in a study of glioma-infiltrating T cells. TCR alpha and beta CDR3 regions were amplified from RNA using iRepertoire nested multiplex PCR. TCRdb reprocessed the multiplex PCR reads with MiXCR, giving one entry per CDR3 protein. This table holds around 100,000 distinct CDR3 sequences, about 30% found once. The sample taken for sequencing was glioma tissue, nonneoplastic brain tissue, or PBMCs (not recorded which). These receptors all come from a human donor with low-grade glioma or glioblastoma, undergoing nonglioma brain surgery, or in good health (not recorded which).

This clonotype has at least ten counts. The V and J genes are TRBV24-1 and TRBJ2-3; D is possibly TRBD1 (6 bases). The V gene lost 6 bases and the J gene lost 3 bases, with 12 bases spanning the gap. The CDR3 covers 14 residues. In germline, CDR1 is KGHDR, CDR2 SFDVKD. The CDR3 reads CATSRGQGTDTQYF. The CDR3 DNA reads TGTGCCACCAGTCGAGGGCAGGGGACAGATACGCAGTATTTT.

This clonotype was seen only a few times. The chain employs TRBV4-2 and TRBJ2-1; 11 bases are shared with TRBD1. The V gene's germline CDR1 is LGHNA and CDR2 YNFKEQ. CDR3 size: 15 residues. Trimming took 3 bases from V and 7 from J; bases not matched to a gene: 5. CDR3 DNA: TGTGCCAGCAGCCAGGCCGGGACAGGGGGAAATGAGCAGTTCTTC. This gives the protein CASSQAGTGGNEQFF.

The count of this clonotype is one. The junction and the germline gene differ at one end; a read error may be behind it. The V call is TRBV27, the J call TRBJ1-2; no definite D call. The CDR3 is 15 residues long. Germline V lookup: CDR1 MNHEY, CDR2 SMNVEV (reference sequence). The CDR3 sequence: CASSLGRLTNYGYIF. The CDR3 DNA is TGTGCCAGCAGTTTAGGCAGGCTTACTAACTATGGCTACATCTTC.

This clonotype showed up many times. The chain joins TRBV20-1 to TRBJ2-3; D not certain. This CDR3 spans 10 amino acids. Germline-derived CDR1 and CDR2 are DFQATT and SNEGSKA (reference sequence). V lost 6 bases and J lost 7, with 8 bases in between. The CDR3 DNA is TGCAGTGCCCCATACAATACGCAGTATTTT. It translates to CSAPYNTQYF.

This clonotype showed up just a few times. The rearrangement joins TRBV4-1 to TRBJ1-4, with 7 positions matching TRBD1. The germline V gene encodes CDR1 MGHRA and CDR2 YSYEKL. The CDR3 is 14 residues long. Trimming took 6 bases from V and 3 from J; bases not matched to a gene: 4. This CDR3 reads CASSLGTANEKLFF. DNA of the CDR3: TGCGCCAGCAGTCTAGGGACAGCTAATGAAAAACTGTTTTTT.

About this clonotype itself: At one end the junction does not follow the germline gene, possibly because of a read error. The chain couples TRBV11-1 to TRBJ1-2, with 12 bases lining up with TRBD1. CDR1 SGHAT and CDR2 FQDESV come from the germline V gene (reference sequence). The CDR3 runs 12 residues. The CDR3 sequence is CASSSGTGGRSF. The CDR3 region has the DNA TGTGCCAGCAGCTCCGGGACAGGGGGCCGCTCCTTC. Filled out from reference TRBV11-1 and TRBJ1-2, the complete variable domain reads EAEVAQSPRYKITEKSQAVAFWCDPISGHATLYWYRQILGQGPELLVQFQDESVVDDSQLPKDRFSAERLKGVDSTLKIQPAELGDSAMYLCASSSGTGGRSFGSGTRLTVV.

The chain is built from TRBV7-9 and TRBJ2-2; the match to TRBD1 covers 8 bases. V lost 4 bases, J lost 6 bases, and 13 bases stayed unmatched. There are 17 residues in the CDR3. Germline assignment: CDR1 SEHNR and CDR2 FQNEAQ (reference sequence). CDR3: CASSSQNSGGSAGELFF. CDR3 nucleotide sequence: TGTGCCAGCAGCTCTCAGAATTCAGGGGGCTCGGCCGGGGAGCTGTTTTTT.

This clonotype is termed medium-sized. The rearrangement joins TRBV6-1 to TRBJ1-1; D unresolved. V was trimmed by 7 bases and J by 0 bases, leaving 15 bases between them. CDR1 and CDR2 from the germline V gene are MNHNS and SASEGT. CDR3 length: 15 amino acids. The CDR3 region has the DNA TGTGCCAGCAACAATAGAAGGACGGTGAACACTGAAGCTTTCTTT. It yields the protein CASNNRRTVNTEAFF.

The gene calls are TRBV18 and TRBJ1-1, with 7 bases aligning to TRBD1. Germline lookup yields CDR1 KGHSH and CDR2 LQKENI. J lost 6 bases, V lost 6 bases, and 7 bases had no gene match. This CDR3 is 13 amino acids long. Written as DNA, the CDR3 is TGTGCCAGCTCGTGCGACAGGGCGGCTGAAGCTTTCTTT. Protein: CASSCDRAAEAFF.

J is TRBJ2-1 and V is TRBV4-3; D unresolved. V lost 2 bases and J 9 bases, leaving 26 bases between the germline ends. This CDR3 spans 18 amino acids. Germline loops: CDR1 LGHNA, CDR2 YSLEER. The CDR3 coding sequence is TGCGCCAGCAGCCAAAAGCACCCCGACGGCCGGGTCCCCACTGAGCAGTTCTTC. This gives the protein CASSQKHPDGRVPTEQFF.

A single count supports this clonotype. A much larger clone differs by one base, so this may be a read error. The conserved phenylalanine or tryptophan normally closing the CDR3 is absent here, so this likely arose from a read error. This chain connects TRBV11-2 to TRBJ1-5; no clear D gene. The CDR3 has 15 residues. With 3 bases removed from V and 3 bases from J, the gap between germline ends came to 12 bases. Per germline, CDR1 SGHAT and CDR2 FQNNGV. The DNA for the CDR3 is TGTGCCAGCAGCTTGCGACCCGATTCCAATCAGCCCCAGCATCTT. It translates to CASSLRPDSNQPQHL.

On this clonotype: This may be a read error: a much more frequent sequence differs by one nucleotide. V usage is TRBV28 and J usage is TRBJ2-6; perhaps D is TRBD1 or TRBD2 (5 bases each). This CDR3 comprises 14 residues. Trimming pared 7 bases from V and 5 bases from J, leaving 12 bases between. CDR1 and CDR2 (germline): MDHEN, SYDVKM. The chain's CDR3 is CASIEGSWANVLTF. The CDR3, as DNA: TGTGCCAGCATCGAGGGGTCTTGGGCCAACGTCCTGACTTTC.

This clonotype appeared a few times. The J gene is TRBJ2-7, the V gene TRBV2, with TRBD1 as a possible D gene (5 bases). CDR1 and CDR2 (germline): SNHLY, FYNNEI. The germline V and J ends were trimmed by 1 base and 0 bases, with 7 bases remaining between them. The CDR3 totals 14 residues. The CDR3 DNA reads as TGTGCCAGCAGTGAAGAGGGGTACTCCTACGAGCAGTACTTC. Translated, it gives CASSEEGYSYEQYF.

This clonotype was picked up many times. The chain employs TRBV14 and TRBJ1-1, with 7 bases fitting TRBD1. V lost 4 bases and J lost 3; bases outside the gene matches: 8. CDR3 length: 15 amino acids. Germline-derived CDR1 and CDR2 are SGHDN and FVKESK. CDR3 DNA sequence: TGTGCCAGCAGCCTCCGACAGGGCTCTTACACTGAAGCTTTCTTT. Translation gives CASSLRQGSYTEAFF.

This clonotype was detected many times. The chain employs TRBV6-1 and TRBJ1-4; unclear D gene. The germline V and J ends were trimmed by 5 bases and 0 bases, with 7 bases remaining between them. This CDR3 region has 14 residues. CDR1 is MNHNS, CDR2 SASEGT, per germline. The CDR3 reads CASSRQATNEKLFF. DNA of the CDR3: TGTGCCAGCAGTCGACAAGCAACTAATGAAAAACTGTTTTTT.

This clonotype has more than one count but fewer than ten. V usage is TRBV2 and J usage is TRBJ1-5; possible D gene TRBD1, 6 bases. The CDR3 has 16 amino acids. Trimming removed 3 bases from V and 6 bases from J, with 18 bases in between. CDR1 is SNHLY and CDR2 is FYNNEI in the germline V gene. In DNA form, the CDR3 reads TGTGCCAGCAGTGAGCGGGGCCCGGGGGCACGTCAGCCCCAGCATTTT. Its translation: CASSERGPGARQPQHF.

V and J are TRBV29-1 and TRBJ2-3, with D possibly matching TRBD2 (5 bases). V was trimmed by 4 bases and J by 1 base, leaving 9 bases between them. The CDR3 is made up of 13 amino acids. Germline V CDR1 and CDR2: SQVTM, ANQGSEA. CDR3 coding DNA: TGCAGCGTTGGAGGGCCACGCACAGATACGCAGTATTTT. Amino acids: CSVGGPRTDTQYF.

A few counts support this clonotype. The chain carries TRBV4-1 and TRBJ1-2, with a possible D match to TRBD1 (6 bases). V lost 0 bases and J lost 3, with 17 bases in between. This CDR3 spans 17 amino acids. CDR1 is MGHRA, CDR2 YSYEKL, per germline. The CDR3 sequence: CASSQDPHQYRDYGYTF. The DNA for the CDR3 is TGCGCCAGCAGCCAAGATCCCCATCAGTACAGGGACTATGGCTACACCTTC.

J is TRBJ2-3 and V is TRBV19; TRBD1 matches at 9 bases. CDR1 LNHDA and CDR2 SQIVND come from the germline V gene (reference sequence). The CDR3 consists of 14 residues. With 6 bases clipped from V and 3 bases from J, the junction kept 4 bases outside the gene matches. The CDR3 loop reads CASRPDRGTDTQYF. The DNA for the CDR3 is TGTGCCAGTAGACCAGACAGGGGGACAGATACGCAGTATTTT.

This clonotype has more than one count but fewer than ten. The V gene is TRBV10-3, the J gene TRBJ2-1; 8 bases line up with TRBD2. V dropped 1 base and J dropped 4; count of bases not matched to a gene: 3. This CDR3 comprises 15 residues. The germline CDR1 and CDR2 sequences are ENHRY and SYGVKD. This CDR3 reads CAISEFGTRYNEQFF. In nucleotides, the CDR3 is TGTGCCATCAGTGAGTTCGGGACTAGATACAATGAGCAGTTCTTC.

This clonotype was picked up a small number of times. The rearrangement links TRBV3-1 to TRBJ2-3, with D possibly TRBD2 on 7 matching bases. This CDR3 is 17 amino acids long. Germline V CDR1 and CDR2: LGHDT, YNNKEL (reference sequence). The V gene lost 4 bases and the J gene lost 5 bases, with 22 bases spanning the gap. The CDR3 DNA follows: TGTGCCAGCAGCCTCCGGAGAATCGGGGGGCCGGGAGATACGCAGTATTTT. This sequence encodes CASSLRRIGGPGDTQYF.

The rearrangement uses TRBV14 and TRBJ2-7; D is perhaps TRBD2 (5 bases). The CDR3 runs to 15 residues. V was clipped by 1 base and J by 6 bases, with 16 bases between them. The V gene's germline CDR1 is SGHDN and CDR2 FVKESK. CDR3 coding DNA: TGTGCCAGCAGCCAAGCTAGAGGGATCGGACGCGAGCAGTACTTC. Translated, it gives CASSQARGIGREQYF.

This clonotype showed up many times. It may be a read error: a sequence one base away is much more abundant. This chain connects TRBV19 to TRBJ1-5; D gene ambiguous. The CDR3 covers 13 residues. CDR1 LNHDA and CDR2 SQIVND come from the germline V gene (reference sequence). The CDR3 spells CARSIQSYQPQHF. CDR3 sequence (DNA): TGTGCCCGTAGTATACAGTCTTATCAGCCCCAGCATTTT.

A remark on this clonotype: A read error may explain this, as a much larger clone is one base away. This CDR3 is missing its conserved last phenylalanine or tryptophan, likely due to a read error. The genes are TRBV20-1 and TRBJ1-2, with a possible D match to TRBD1 (6 bases). The germline CDR1 and CDR2 sequences are DFQATT and SNEGSKA (reference sequence). The CDR3 covers 11 residues. CDR3 amino acids: CSVGGQAGYTL. CDR3 bases: TGCAGCGTTGGGGGCCAGGCTGGCTACACCCTC.

This clonotype has only a few counts. The chain combines TRBV19 with TRBJ2-1, with 15 bases that match TRBD2. The germline gives CDR1 LNHDA, CDR2 SQIVND (reference sequence). This CDR3 spans 16 amino acids. The junction had 4 bases not matched to a gene; V was cut back by 6 bases and J by 4 bases. The CDR3 DNA sequence: TGTGCCAGTAGACGGACTAGCGGGGGGGGTTACAATGAGCAGTTCTTC. Protein product: CASRRTSGGGYNEQFF.

The table lists this clonotype with many counts. This chain uses TRBV6-1 with TRBJ2-7; D perhaps matches TRBD2 (5 bases). V was trimmed by 7 bases and J by 3 bases, leaving 16 bases between them. Per germline, CDR1 MNHNS and CDR2 SASEGT. CDR3 length equals 14 residues. DNA of the CDR3: TGTGCCAGCACCAACGGGGTAAGAGTCTACGAGCAGTACTTC. Amino acids: CASTNGVRVYEQYF.

Turning to this clonotype: A read error is possible here, since a much larger clone lies one base away. The chain recombines TRBV19 with TRBJ2-3, with a possible D match to TRBD2 (6 bases). CDR1 is LNHDA and CDR2 is SQIVND in the germline V gene (reference sequence). This CDR3 region has 14 residues. Trimming cost V 8 bases and J 4 bases, with 16 bases left between them. CDR3 sequence (DNA): TGTGCCAGTGCCTTAGCGGCTAGCGCAGATACGCAGTATTTT. Translated: CASALAASADTQYF. The whole variable domain, filled in from reference TRBV19 and TRBJ2-3, reads DGGITQSPKYLFRKEGQNVTLSCEQNLNHDAMYWYRQDPGQGLRLIYYSQIVNDFQKGDIAEGYSVSREKKESFPLTVTSAQKNPTAFYLCASALAASADTQYFGPGTRLTVL.

The rearrangement links TRBV7-2 to TRBJ2-5, with D tentatively TRBD2 (7 bases). CDR1 is SGHTA and CDR2 is FQGNSA in the germline V gene. The V and J ends lost 5 bases and 1 base respectively, with 17 bases between them. This CDR3 comprises 16 residues. The DNA for the CDR3 is TGTGCCAGCAGCCCCCTAGGGGGGGGGCTCCAAGAGACCCAGTACTTC. Protein: CASSPLGGGLQETQYF.

The table lists this clonotype with many counts. This rearrangement joins TRBV27 to TRBJ1-6; unclear D gene. Germline CDR1 is MNHEY and CDR2 is SMNVEV (reference sequence). The CDR3 extends over 13 amino acids. V lost 6 bases, J lost 8 bases, and 11 bases lay in between. The chain's CDR3 is CASRWKLDSPLHF. Here the CDR3 DNA reads TGTGCCAGCAGGTGGAAATTGGATTCACCCCTCCACTTT.